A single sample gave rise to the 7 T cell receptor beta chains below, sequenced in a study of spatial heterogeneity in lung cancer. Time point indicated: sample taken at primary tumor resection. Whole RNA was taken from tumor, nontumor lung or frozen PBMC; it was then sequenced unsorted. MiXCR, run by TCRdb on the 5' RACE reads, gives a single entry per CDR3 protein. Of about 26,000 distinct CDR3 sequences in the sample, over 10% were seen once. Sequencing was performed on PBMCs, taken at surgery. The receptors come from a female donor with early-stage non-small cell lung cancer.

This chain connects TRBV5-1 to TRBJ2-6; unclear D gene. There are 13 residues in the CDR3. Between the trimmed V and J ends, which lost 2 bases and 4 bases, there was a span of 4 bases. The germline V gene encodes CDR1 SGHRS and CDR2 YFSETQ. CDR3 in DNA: TGCGCCAGCAGCTTATTAGGGGCCAACGTCCTGACTTTC. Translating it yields CASSLLGANVLTF.

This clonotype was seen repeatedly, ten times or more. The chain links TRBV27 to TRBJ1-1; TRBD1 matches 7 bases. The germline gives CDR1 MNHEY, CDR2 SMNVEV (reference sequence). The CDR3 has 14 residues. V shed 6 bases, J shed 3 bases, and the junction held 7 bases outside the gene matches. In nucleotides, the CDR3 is TGTGCCAGCAGCCGGACAGGACGGGACACTGAAGCTTTCTTT. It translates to CASSRTGRDTEAFF.

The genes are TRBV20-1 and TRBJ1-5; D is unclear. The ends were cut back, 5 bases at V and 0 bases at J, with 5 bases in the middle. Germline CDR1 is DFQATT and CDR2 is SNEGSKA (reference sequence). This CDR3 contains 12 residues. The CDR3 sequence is CSARYSNQPQHF. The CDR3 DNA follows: TGCAGTGCTCGGTATAGCAATCAGCCCCAGCATTTT.

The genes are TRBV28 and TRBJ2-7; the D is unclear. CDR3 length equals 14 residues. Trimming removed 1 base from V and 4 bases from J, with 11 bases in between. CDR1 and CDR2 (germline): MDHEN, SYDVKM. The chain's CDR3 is CASSLSYTSYEQYF. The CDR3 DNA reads TGTGCCAGCAGTTTATCGTACACCTCTTACGAGCAGTACTTC.

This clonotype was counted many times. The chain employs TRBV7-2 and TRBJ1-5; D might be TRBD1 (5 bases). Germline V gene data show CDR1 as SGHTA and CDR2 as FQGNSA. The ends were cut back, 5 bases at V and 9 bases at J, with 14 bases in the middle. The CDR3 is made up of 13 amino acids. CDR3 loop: CASSPGTIRPQHF. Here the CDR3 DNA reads TGTGCCAGCAGCCCCGGGACCATCAGGCCCCAGCATTTT.

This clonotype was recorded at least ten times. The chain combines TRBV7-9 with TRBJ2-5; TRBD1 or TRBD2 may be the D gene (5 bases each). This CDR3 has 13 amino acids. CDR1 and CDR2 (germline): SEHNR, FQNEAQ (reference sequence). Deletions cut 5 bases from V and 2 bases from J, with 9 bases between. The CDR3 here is CASSPGTQETQYF. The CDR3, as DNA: TGTGCCAGCAGCCCCGGGACGCAAGAGACCCAGTACTTC.

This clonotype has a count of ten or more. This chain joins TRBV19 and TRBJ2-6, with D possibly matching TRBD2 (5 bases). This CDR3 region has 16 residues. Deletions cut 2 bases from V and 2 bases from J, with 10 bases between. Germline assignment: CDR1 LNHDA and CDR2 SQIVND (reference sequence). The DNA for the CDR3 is TGTGCCAGTAGTATAACTAGTTTGGCTGGGGCCAACGTCCTGACTTTC. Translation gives CASSITSLAGANVLTF.